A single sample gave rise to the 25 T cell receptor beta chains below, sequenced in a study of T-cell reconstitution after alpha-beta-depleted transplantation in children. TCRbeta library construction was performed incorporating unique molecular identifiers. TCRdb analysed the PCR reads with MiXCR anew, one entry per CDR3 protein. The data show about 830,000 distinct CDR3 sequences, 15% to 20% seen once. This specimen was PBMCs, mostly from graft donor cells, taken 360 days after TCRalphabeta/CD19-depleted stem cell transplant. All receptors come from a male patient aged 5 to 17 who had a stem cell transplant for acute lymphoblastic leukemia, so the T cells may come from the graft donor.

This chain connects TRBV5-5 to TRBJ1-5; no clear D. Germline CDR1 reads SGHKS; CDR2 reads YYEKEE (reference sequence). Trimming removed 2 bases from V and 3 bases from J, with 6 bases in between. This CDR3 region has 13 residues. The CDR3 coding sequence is TGTGCCAGCAGCTTCAGACCCAATCAGCCCCAGCATTTT. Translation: CASSFRPNQPQHF.

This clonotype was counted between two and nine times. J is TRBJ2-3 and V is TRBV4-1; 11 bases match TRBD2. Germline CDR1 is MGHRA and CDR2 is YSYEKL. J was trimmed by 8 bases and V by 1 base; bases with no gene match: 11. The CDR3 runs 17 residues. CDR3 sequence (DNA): TGCGCCAGCAGCCAAGCCCCAACTAGCGGGAGAAGGGGTACGCAGTATTTT. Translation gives CASSQAPTSGRRGTQYF.

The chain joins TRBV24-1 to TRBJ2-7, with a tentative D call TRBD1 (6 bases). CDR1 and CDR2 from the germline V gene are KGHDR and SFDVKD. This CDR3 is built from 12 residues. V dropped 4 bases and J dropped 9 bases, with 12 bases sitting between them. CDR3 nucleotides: TGTGCCACCAGTGAGCAGGGGATCGGGCAGTACTTC. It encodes CATSEQGIGQYF.

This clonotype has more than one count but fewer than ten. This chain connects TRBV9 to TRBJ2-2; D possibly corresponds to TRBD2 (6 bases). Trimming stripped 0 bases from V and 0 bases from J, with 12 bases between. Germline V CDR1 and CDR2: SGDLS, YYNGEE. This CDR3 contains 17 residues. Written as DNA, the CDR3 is TGTGCCAGCAGCGTAGTTCCACTAGCAGCGAACACCGGGGAGCTGTTTTTT. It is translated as CASSVVPLAANTGELFF.

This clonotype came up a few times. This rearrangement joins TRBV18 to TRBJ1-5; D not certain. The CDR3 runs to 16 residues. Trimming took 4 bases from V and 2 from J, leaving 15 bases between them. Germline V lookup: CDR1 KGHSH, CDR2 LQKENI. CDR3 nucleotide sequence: TGTGCCAGCTCACGCAGTTCCCTCAGAGGCAATCAGCCCCAGCATTTT. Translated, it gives CASSRSSLRGNQPQHF.

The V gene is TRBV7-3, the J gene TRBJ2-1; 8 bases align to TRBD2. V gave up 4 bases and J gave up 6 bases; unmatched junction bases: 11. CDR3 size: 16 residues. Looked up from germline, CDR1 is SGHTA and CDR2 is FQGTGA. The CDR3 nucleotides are TGTGCCAGCAGCTCTACCCCGGGACTAGATGGCAATGAGCAGTTCTTC. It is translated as CASSSTPGLDGNEQFF.

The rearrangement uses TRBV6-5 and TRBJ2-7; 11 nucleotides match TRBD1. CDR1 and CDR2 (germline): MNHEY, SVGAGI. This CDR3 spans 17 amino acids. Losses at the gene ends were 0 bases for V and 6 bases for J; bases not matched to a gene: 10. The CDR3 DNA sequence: TGTGCCAGCAGTTACTCGTCTAGGACAGGGGGCTCTAGCGAGCAGTACTTC. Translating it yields CASSYSSRTGGSSEQYF.

CDR3 nucleotides: TGTGCCAGCTCCCCTCCTGACTGGAGTTTCGTACTAACAAAAGAGACCCAGTACTTC. It translates to CASSPPDWSFVLTKETQYF. The V call is TRBV28, the J call TRBJ2-5, with no clear D. The CDR3 runs 19 residues. The germline V gene encodes CDR1 MDHEN and CDR2 SYDVKM. V gave up 8 bases and J gave up 3 bases, with 31 bases separating them.

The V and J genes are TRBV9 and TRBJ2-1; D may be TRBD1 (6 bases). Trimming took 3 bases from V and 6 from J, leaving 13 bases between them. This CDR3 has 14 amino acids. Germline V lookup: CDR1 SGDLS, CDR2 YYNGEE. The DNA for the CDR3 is TGTGCCAGCAGCGCAGGGACAATCCCCAATGAGCAGTTCTTC. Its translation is CASSAGTIPNEQFF.

This CDR3 is CASSRGRSGLSEQFF. The CDR3 DNA reads as TGCGCCAGCAGCCGGGGACGGAGCGGTCTAAGTGAGCAGTTCTTC. V is TRBV4-1 and J is TRBJ2-1; perhaps D is TRBD1 or TRBD2 (5 bases each). Looked up from germline, CDR1 is MGHRA and CDR2 is YSYEKL. The V end was cut by 4 bases, the J end by 9 bases, with 19 bases between. CDR3 length: 15 residues.

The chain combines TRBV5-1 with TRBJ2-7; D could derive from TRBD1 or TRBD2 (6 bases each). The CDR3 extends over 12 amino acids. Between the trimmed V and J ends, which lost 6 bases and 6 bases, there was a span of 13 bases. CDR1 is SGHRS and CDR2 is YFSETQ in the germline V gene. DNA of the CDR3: TGCGCCAGCAAGGATGGAGGGGGCGAGCAGTACTTC. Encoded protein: CASKDGGGEQYF.

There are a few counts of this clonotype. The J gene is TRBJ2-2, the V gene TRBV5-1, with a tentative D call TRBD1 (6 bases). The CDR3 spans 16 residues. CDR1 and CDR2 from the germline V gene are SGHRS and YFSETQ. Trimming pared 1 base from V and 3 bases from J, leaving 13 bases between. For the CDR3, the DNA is TGCGCCAGCAGCTTGAAGGGGGACACGTACACCGGGGAGCTGTTTTTT. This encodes CASSLKGDTYTGELFF.

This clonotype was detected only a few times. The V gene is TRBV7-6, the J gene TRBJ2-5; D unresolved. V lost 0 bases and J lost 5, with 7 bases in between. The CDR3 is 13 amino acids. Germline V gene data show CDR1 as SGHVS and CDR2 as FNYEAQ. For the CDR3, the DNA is TGTGCCAGCAGCTTAGCCTTTCCGGAGACCCAGTACTTC. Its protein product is CASSLAFPETQYF. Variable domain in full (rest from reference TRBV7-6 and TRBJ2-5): GAGVSQSPRYKVTKRGQDVALRCDPISGHVSLYWYRQALGQGPEFLTYFNYEAQQDKSGLPNDRFSAERPEGSISTLTIQRTEQRDSAMYRCASSLAFPETQYFGPGTRLLVL.

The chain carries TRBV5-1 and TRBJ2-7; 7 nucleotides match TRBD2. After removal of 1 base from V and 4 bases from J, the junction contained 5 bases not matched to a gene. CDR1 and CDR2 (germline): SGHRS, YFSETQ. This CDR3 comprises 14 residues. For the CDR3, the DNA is TGCGCCAGCAGCTTGCGGCGGGAGCAATACGAGCAGTACTTC. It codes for CASSLRREQYEQYF. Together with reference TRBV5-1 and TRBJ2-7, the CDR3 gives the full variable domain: KAGVTQTPRYLIKTRGQQVTLSCSPISGHRSVSWYQQTPGQGLQFLFEYFSETQRNKGNFPGRFSGRQFSNSRSEMNVSTLELGDSALYLCASSLRREQYEQYFGPGTRLTVT.

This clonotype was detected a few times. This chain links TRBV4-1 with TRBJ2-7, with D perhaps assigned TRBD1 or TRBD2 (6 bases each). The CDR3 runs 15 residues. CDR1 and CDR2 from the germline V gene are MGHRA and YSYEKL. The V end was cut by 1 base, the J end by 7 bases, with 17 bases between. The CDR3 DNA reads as TGCGCCAGCAGCCAAGTTCCGGGAGCGAGGGGGGAGCAGTACTTC. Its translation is CASSQVPGARGEQYF.

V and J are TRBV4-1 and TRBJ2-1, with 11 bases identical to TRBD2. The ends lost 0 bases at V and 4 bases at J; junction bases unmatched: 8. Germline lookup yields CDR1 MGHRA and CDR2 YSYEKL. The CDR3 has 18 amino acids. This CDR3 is CASSQEILAGVTYNEQFF. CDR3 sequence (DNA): TGCGCCAGCAGCCAAGAAATACTAGCGGGAGTAACTTACAATGAGCAGTTCTTC.

The CDR3 DNA sequence: TGCGCCAGCAGCCAAAGGACGTGGGACCGAGGGGATCAGCCCCAGCATTTT. Its protein is CASSQRTWDRGDQPQHF. The chain employs TRBV4-1 and TRBJ1-5; a possible D gene is TRBD1 (5 bases). V dropped 2 bases and J dropped 5 bases, with 19 bases sitting between them. The germline V gene has CDR1 MGHRA and CDR2 YSYEKL. This CDR3 region has 17 residues.

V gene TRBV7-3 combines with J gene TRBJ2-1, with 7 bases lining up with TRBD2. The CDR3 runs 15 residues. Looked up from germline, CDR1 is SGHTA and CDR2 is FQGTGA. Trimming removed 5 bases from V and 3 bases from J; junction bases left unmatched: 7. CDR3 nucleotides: TGTGCCAGCAGCAAACTAGCGAGTTACTACAATGAGCAGTTCTTC. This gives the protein CASSKLASYYNEQFF. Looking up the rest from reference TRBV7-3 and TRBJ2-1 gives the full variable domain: GAGVSQTPSNKVTEKGKYVELRCDPISGHTALYWYRQSLGQGPEFLIYFQGTGAADDSGLPNDRFFAVRPEGSVSTLKIQRTERGDSAVYLCASSKLASYYNEQFFGPGTRLTVL.

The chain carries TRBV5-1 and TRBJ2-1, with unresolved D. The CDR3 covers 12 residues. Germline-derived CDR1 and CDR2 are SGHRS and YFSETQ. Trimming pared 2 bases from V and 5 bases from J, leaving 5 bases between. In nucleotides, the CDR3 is TGCGCCAGCAGCTTTAGCCACAATGAGCAGTTCTTC. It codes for CASSFSHNEQFF.

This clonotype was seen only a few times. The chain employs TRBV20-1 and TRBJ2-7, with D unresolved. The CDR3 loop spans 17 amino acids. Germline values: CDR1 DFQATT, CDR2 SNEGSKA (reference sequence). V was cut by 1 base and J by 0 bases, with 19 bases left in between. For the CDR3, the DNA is TGCAGTGCTAGAGCTCACCATACTTGGACGGCCTCCTACGAGCAGTACTTC. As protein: CSARAHHTWTASYEQYF.

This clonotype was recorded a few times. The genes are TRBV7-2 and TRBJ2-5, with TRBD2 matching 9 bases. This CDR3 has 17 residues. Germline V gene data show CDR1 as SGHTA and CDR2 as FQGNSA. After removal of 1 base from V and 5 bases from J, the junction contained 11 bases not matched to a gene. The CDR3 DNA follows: TGTGCCAGCAGCTTAGGCCTAGCGGGATCTCCGGGGGAGACCCAGTACTTC. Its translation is CASSLGLAGSPGETQYF.

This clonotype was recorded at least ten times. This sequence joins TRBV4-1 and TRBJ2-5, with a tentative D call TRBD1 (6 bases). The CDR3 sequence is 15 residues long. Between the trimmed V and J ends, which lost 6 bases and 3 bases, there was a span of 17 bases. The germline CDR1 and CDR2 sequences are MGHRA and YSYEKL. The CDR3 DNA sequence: TGCGCCAGCAGAAAGGGACAAGGTGGGGAAGAGACCCAGTACTTC. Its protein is CASRKGQGGEETQYF.

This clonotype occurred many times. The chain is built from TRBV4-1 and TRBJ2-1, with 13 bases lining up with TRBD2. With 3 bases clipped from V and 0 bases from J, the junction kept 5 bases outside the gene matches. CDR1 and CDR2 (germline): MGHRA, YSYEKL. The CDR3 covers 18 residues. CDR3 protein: CASSHAGLAGASYNEQFF. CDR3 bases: TGCGCCAGCAGCCATGCCGGACTAGCGGGGGCCTCCTACAATGAGCAGTTCTTC.

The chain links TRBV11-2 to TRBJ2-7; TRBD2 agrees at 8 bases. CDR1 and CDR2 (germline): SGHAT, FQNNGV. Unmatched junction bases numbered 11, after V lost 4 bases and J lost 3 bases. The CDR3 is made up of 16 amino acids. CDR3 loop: CASSSRTSSTYYEQYF. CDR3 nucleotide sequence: TGTGCCAGCAGCTCCAGGACTAGCTCTACCTACTACGAGCAGTACTTC.

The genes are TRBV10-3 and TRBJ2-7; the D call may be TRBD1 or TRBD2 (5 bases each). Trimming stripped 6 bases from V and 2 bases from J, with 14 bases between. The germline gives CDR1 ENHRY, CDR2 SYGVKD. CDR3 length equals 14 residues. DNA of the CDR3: TGTGCCATCAGATGGGACGGCGGCCCCTACGAGCAGTACTTC. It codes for CAIRWDGGPYEQYF.